This T cell receptor (beta chain) originates from a study of T cells in Graves' hyperthyroidism and ophthalmopathy. About the study: Blood from the periphery was taken at initial diagnosis, before any treatment.

Participants, patients aged 18 to 65, had newly diagnosed hyperthyroidism with a duration under 2 months. Lactation, pregnancy, other autoimmune disease or uncontrolled infection led to exclusion of patients. The length of the CDR3 is 15 residues. Germline V lookup: CDR1 LGHDT, CDR2 YNNKEL (reference sequence). Trimming removed 0 bases at V and 0 bases at J, with 9 bases between. On this clonotype: Its specificity is unknown.

Researchers took RNA transcripts and amplified the TCR beta CDR3 regions from them. The primer set for the first-round RT-PCR of the TCR CDR3 was HTBI. Each CDR3 protein is one row after TCRdb ran MiXCR on the multiplex PCR reads. Seen here are 300,000 to 350,000 distinct CDR3 sequences, approximately 15% observed once, and the top ten hold just under 25%. General study points: A model of 13 V-J features distinguished ophthalmopathy from stable hyperthyroidism.

The sequenced material came from blood. This chain links TRBV3-1 with TRBJ2-7, with D uncertain. This receptor was identified in a woman aged 25-40 years with Graves' hyperthyroidism. CDR3 sequence reads: CASSQEFVSSYEQYF. CDR3 sequence (DNA): TGTGCCAGCAGCCAAGAATTTGTGAGCTCCTACGAGCAGTACTTC.